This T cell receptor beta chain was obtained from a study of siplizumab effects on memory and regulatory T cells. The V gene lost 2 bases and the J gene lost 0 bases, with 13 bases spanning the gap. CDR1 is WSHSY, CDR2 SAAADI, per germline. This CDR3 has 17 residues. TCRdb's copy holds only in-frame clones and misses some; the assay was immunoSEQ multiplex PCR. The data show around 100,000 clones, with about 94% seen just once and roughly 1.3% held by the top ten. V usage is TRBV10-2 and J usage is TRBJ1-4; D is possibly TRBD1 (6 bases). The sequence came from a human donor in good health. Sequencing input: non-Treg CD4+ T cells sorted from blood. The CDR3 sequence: CASSEPTRGTTNEKLFF. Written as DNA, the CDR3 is TGCGCCAGCAGTGAGCCGACCAGGGGTACAACTAATGAAAAACTGTTTTTT.